This T cell receptor beta chain was profiled in a study of blood T cells in healthy people across ages. The CDR3 is 15 amino acids. Germline trimming cut 3 bases from V and 7 bases from J; bases unmatched to any gene: 9. General observations from the study: Naive CD4+ cell counts and diversity both ran higher in long-lived than in aged donors. Older individuals had lower TCR beta diversity per million T cells (the decline was roughly linear).

PCR was performed a second time for about 7 to 12 cycles using a sample-barcoded 5' primer and a J-beta primer mix. In TCRdb, the 5' RACE reads were re-called with MiXCR into one record per CDR3 protein. The data show some 1.5 million distinct CDR3 sequences, about 30% seen once. This clonotype was observed a few times. Its antigen is not known. This receptor was taken from a woman under 40 in good health. The chain employs TRBV12-3 or TRBV12-4 and TRBJ2-5; 9 bases map to TRBD2. The source material was blood. The CDR3 loop is CASSFTASGVGTQYF. The CDR3 bases are TGTGCCAGCAGTTTTACGGCTAGCGGGGTAGGGACCCAGTACTTC.